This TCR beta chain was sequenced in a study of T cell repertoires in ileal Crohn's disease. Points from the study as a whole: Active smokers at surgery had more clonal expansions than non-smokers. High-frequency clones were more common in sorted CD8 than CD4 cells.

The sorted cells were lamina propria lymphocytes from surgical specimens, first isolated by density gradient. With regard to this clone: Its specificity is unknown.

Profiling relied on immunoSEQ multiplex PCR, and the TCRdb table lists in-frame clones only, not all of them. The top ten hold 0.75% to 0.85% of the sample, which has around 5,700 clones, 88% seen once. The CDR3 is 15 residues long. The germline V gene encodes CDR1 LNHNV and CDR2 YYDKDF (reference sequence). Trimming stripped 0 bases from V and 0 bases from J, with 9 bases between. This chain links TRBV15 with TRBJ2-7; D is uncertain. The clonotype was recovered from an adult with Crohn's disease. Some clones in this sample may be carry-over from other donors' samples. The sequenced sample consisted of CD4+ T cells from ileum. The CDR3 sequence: CATSRDSSDSYEQYF. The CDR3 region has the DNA TGTGCCACCAGCAGAGATTCCAGCGACTCCTACGAGCAGTACTTC.